One TCR beta chain is described in this entry. These data are taken from a study of blood T cell repertoires in COVID-19. Participants had their cohort set by participant-reported clinical history. The authors' processing: Amplification of reference gene primers was used by the study to estimate nucleated cell counts. Some clones are missing from TCRdb's copy, which holds only in-frame ones; the method was immunoSEQ multiplex PCR. That table supplies the V and J calls and clone size; D and trimming were determined from the DNA. The sample lists 220,000 or so clones; 84% were seen once. This TCR derives from a woman between 40 and 50 years old who had recovered from COVID-19. Material for sequencing was PBMCs or T cells enriched from blood (not recorded which).

For the CDR3, the DNA is TGTGCCAGCAGCCAGGGGGGCACTGAAGCTTTCTTT. Amino acids: CASSQGGTEAFF. The gene calls are TRBV21-1 and TRBJ1-1; the D call TRBD1 from the table was never checked on the DNA. TRBV21-1 is marked as a pseudogene. The CDR3 contains 12 residues.